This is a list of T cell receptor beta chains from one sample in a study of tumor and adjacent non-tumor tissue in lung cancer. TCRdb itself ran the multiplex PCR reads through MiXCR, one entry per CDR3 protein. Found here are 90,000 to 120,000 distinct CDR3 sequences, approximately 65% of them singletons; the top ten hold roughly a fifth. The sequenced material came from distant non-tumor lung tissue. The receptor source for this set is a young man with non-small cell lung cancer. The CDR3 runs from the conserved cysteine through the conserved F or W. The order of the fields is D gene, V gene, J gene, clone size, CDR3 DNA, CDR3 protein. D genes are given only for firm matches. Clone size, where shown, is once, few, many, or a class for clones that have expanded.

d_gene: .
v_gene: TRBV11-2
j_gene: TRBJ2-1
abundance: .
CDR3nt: TGCGCCAGCAGCTTAGACCTCCCAGAGCAGTTCTTC
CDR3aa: CASSLDLPEQFF

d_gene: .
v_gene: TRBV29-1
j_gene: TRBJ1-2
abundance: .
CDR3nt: .
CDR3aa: CSVGTGSKYGYIF

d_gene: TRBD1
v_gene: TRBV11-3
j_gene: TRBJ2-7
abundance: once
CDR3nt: TGTACCAATAGCCCGACGACAGGGGGGTACGAGCAGTACTTC
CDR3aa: CTNSPTTGGYEQYF

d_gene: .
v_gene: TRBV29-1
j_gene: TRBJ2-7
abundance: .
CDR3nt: TGCTGCGTTAATACCGGGACACCCAATTACTTGCAGTACTTC
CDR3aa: CCVNTGTPNYLQYF

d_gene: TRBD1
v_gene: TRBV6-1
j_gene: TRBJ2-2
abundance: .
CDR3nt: TGCGCCAGCAGAAGGGCCGGGACAGGGGGATTCGGGGAGCTGTTTTTT
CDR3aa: CASRRAGTGGFGELFF

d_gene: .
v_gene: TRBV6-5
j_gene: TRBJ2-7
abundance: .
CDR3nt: TGTGCCAGCAGTTATTCGGCGGGGCGCTCCTACGAGCAGCACTTC
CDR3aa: CASSYSAGRSYEQHF

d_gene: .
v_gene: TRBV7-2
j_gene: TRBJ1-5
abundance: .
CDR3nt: TGTGCCAGCAGCTTCCCGCAGCAGTCCCAGCATTTT
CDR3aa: CASSFPQQSQHF

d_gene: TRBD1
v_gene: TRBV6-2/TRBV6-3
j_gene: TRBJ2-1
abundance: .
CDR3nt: TGTGCCAACAGTTACTCGGCGGGACAGGGTTACCTAACCTCCTACAATGAGCAGTTCTTC
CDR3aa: CANSYSAGQGYLTSYNEQFF

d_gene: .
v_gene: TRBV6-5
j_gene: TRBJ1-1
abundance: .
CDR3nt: TGTGCCAGCGAGGGGGGGTGGTCGATCGGGACTGAAGCTTTATTT
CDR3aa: CASEGGWSIGTEALF

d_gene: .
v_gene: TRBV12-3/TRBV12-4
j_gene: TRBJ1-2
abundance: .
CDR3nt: .
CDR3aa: CVSRGQSQANYGCTF

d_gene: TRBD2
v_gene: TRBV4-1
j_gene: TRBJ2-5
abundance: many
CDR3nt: TGCGCCAGCAGCCAAAGGGTGTCGGGAGGGCAAGAGACCCAGTACTTC
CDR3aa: CASSQRVSGGQETQYF

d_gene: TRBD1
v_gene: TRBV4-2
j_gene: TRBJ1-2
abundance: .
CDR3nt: TGTGCCAGCAGCCAAGAGGGGGGACAGGCGGGCTATGACTGCACCTTC
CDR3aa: CASSQEGGQAGYDCTF

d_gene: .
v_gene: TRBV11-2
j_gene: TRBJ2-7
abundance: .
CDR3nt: TGTGCCAGCAGCTTCCACAGGCCGGACGAGCAGTACTTC
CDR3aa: CASSFHRPDEQYF

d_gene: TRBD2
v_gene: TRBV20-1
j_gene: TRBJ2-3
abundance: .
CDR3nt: TGCAGCGCCATGGGACTAGCGGGAGAAGATACGCAGTATTTT
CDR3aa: CSAMGLAGEDTQYF

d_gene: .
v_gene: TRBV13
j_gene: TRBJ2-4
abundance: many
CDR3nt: TGTGCCAGCAGCTTAGCGGGGGCGTTAGCCAAAAACATTCAGTACTTC
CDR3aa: CASSLAGALAKNIQYF

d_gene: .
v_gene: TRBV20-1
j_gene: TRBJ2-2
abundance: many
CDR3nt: TGCAGTGCTAGAGAGACAATGAACACCGGGGAGCTGTTTTTT
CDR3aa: CSARETMNTGELFF

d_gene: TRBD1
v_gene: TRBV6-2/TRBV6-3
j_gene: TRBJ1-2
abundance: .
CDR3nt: TGTGCCAGCAGACTACAGGGGAGAGAAGGCTACACCTTC
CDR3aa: CASRLQGREGYTF

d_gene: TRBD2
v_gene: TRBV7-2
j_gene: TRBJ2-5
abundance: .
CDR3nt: TGTGCCAGCGGCTTTGCGGGGGGAACTGAGACCCAGTACTTC
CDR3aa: CASGFAGGTETQYF

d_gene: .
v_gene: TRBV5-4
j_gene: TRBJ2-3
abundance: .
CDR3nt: TGTCTCAGCAGCTGGAGAGATACGCAGTATTTT
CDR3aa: CLSSWRDTQYF

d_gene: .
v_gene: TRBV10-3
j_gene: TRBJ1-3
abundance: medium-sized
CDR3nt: TGTGCCATCAGTGATGGGGCCGCAGAGGACACCATATATTTT
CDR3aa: CAISDGAAEDTIYF

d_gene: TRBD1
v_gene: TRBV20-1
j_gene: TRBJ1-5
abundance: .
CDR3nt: TGCAGTGCTAGGACCCCAGGGGGCGGAAATCAGCCCCAGCATTTT
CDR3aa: CSARTPGGGNQPQHF

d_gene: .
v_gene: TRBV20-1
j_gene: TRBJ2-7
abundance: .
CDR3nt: TGCAGTGCTAGAGATTCCAGCGGGCAAGGGTACGAGCAGTACTTC
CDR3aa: CSARDSSGQGYEQYF

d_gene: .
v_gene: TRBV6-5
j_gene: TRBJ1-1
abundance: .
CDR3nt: TGTGCGAGCGAGGGGGAGCGGTCGATCGGGACTGAAGCTTTCTTT
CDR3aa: CASEGERSIGTEAFF

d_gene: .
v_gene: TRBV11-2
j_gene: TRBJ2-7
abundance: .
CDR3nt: TGTGCCAGCAGCTTCCACGAAGCCTACGAGCAGTACTTC
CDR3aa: CASSFHEAYEQYF

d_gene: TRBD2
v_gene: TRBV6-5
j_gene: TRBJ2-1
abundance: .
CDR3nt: TGTGCCAGTAGCTTCCGGACTAGCGGGAGGGCCGCATTTGAGCAGCTCTTC
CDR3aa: CASSFRTSGRAAFEQLF

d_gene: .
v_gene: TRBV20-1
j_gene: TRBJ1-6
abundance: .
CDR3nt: TGCAGTGCTAGAGGGGAGGAGAGGAGCTCCTGTAATTCACCCCTCCACTTT
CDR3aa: CSARGEERSSCNSPLHF

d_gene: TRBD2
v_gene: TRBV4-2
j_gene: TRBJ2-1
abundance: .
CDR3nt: TGTGCCAGCAGCCAACACCGTCATAGCGGGTGGACCTACAATGAGCAGTTCTTC
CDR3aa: CASSQHRHSGWTYNEQFF

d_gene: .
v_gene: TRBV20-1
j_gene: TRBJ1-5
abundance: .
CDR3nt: TGCTGTGCCATCGACCGGGGGACTGAGCCCCAGCATTTT
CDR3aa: CCAIDRGTEPQHF